This T cell receptor beta chain was obtained from a study of T-cell reconstitution after alpha-beta-depleted transplantation in children. The CDR3 consists of 13 residues. Trimming cost V 3 bases and J 6 bases, with 9 bases left between them. CDR1 and CDR2 (germline): SGHTA, FQGNSA. This clonotype turned up a few times. The library targeted TCRbeta and was prepared with unique molecular identifiers. TCRdb passed the PCR reads through MiXCR, listing each CDR3 protein once. Among 600,000 to 700,000 distinct CDR3 sequences listed, 16% were seen once. The rearrangement links TRBV7-2 to TRBJ2-4; the D gene could be TRBD1 or TRBD2 (5 bases each). The sample here was PBMCs from the stem cell graft donor, taken from the stem cell graft. This sequence was found in a human donor who donated a stem cell graft to a child with acute myeloid leukemia. The CDR3 reads CASSFGAGNIQYF. The CDR3 DNA is TGTGCCAGCAGCTTCGGGGCCGGAAACATTCAGTACTTC.